These T cell receptor beta chains were read from a single sample in a study of blood T cells in healthy people across ages. TCRdb redid the calling of the 5' RACE reads with MiXCR, one entry per CDR3 protein. The sample lists over 1.5 million distinct CDR3 sequences, around 50% occurring once. Sequenced input: blood. The origin of the receptors is a woman aged 40 to 49 in good health. The CDR3 runs from the conserved cysteine through the conserved F or W. The D gene is left open where the match is weak. The size entry is marked missing in some rows and otherwise reads once, few, many or a size class.

d_gene	abundance	j_gene	v_gene	CDR3aa	CDR3nt
NA	few	TRBJ2-6	TRBV20-1	CSAKGAGANVLTF	TGCAGTGCTAAGGGGGCTGGGGCCAACGTCCTGACTTTC
TRBD2	NA	TRBJ2-7	TRBV2	CASRRTSGGKYEQYF	TGTGCCAGCAGGAGGACTAGCGGGGGGAAGTACGAGCAGTACTTC
NA	few	TRBJ2-5	TRBV5-1	CASGYPDAETQYF	TGCGCCAGCGGCTACCCTGACGCAGAGACCCAGTACTTC
NA	NA	TRBJ2-1	TRBV5-1	CASKKGSTLDEQFF	TGCGCCAGCAAGAAGGGGTCAACCCTCGATGAGCAGTTCTTC
NA	NA	TRBJ1-6	TRBV7-2	CASSLAEQGYSPLHF	TGTGCCAGCAGCTTAGCAGAACAGGGATATTCACCCCTCCACTTT
NA	NA	TRBJ1-1	TRBV6-2/TRBV6-3	CASSEGGNAFF	TGTGCCAGCAGTGAAGGGGGGAATGCTTTCTTT
NA	few	TRBJ1-2	TRBV15	CATSRDTGSSGYTF	TGTGCCACCAGCAGAGATACGGGCAGCTCTGGCTACACCTTC
NA	NA	TRBJ1-2	TRBV29-1	CSVVTVQGYTF	TGCAGCGTTGTGACAGTCCAGGGCTACACCTTC
NA	NA	TRBJ1-2	TRBV2	CASKDSYYGYTF	TGTGCCAGTAAGGACAGCTACTATGGCTACACCTTC
NA	once	TRBJ2-6	TRBV5-1	CASSLVDSSGANVLTF	TGCGCCAGCAGCTTGGTGGACAGCTCTGGGGCCAACGTCCTGACTTTC
NA	few	TRBJ2-5	TRBV4-2	CASSQGSPAWVETQYF	TGTGCCAGCAGCCAAGGATCCCCAGCTTGGGTGGAGACCCAGTACTTC
NA	NA	TRBJ2-1	TRBV7-9	CASSYNLGRGFF	TGTGCCAGCAGCTACAACCTGGGGCGCGGGTTCTTC
NA	NA	TRBJ1-2	TRBV28	CASKVTGKNFYGYTF	TGTGCCAGCAAAGTGACAGGAAAAAATTTCTATGGCTACACCTTC
NA	NA	TRBJ2-4	TRBV6-2/TRBV6-3	CATLGRAKNIQYF	TGTGCCACCCTGGGGAGAGCCAAAAACATTCAGTACTTC
TRBD1	NA	TRBJ1-2	TRBV6-2/TRBV6-3	CASSNPRTGGGNYGYTF	TGTGCCAGCAGTAATCCGAGGACAGGGGGAGGAAACTATGGCTACACCTTC
TRBD1	few	TRBJ2-7	TRBV6-2/TRBV6-3	CASSYPTGRGYEQYF	TGTGCCAGCAGTTACCCGACAGGGAGAGGCTACGAGCAGTACTTC
NA	many	TRBJ2-7	TRBV6-5	CASSYSQGYEQYF	TGTGCCAGCAGTTACTCCCAGGGCTACGAGCAGTACTTC
NA	NA	TRBJ1-5	TRBV29-1	CSVASGTSNQPQHF	TGCAGCGTTGCATCAGGGACCAGCAATCAGCCCCAGCATTTT